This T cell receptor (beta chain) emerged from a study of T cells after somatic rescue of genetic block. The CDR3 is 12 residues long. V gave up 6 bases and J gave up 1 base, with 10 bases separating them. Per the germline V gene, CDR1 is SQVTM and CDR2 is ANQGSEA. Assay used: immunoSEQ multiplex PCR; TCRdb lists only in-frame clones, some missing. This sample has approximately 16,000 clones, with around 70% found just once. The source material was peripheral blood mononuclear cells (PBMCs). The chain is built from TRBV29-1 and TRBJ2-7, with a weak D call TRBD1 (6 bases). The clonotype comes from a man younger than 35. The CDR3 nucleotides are TGCAGCGTGATAACAGGGTCCTACGAGCAGTACTTC. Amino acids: CSVITGSYEQYF.